The present entry profiles one T cell receptor beta chain with its context. Its antigen remains unidentified. This sample was taken from a study of cytomegalovirus exposure and HLA in healthy donors. PCR was performed using 60 Vbeta and 13 Jbeta primers. The repertoire was sequenced with immunoSEQ multiplex PCR; TCRdb's copy has only in-frame clones and lacks some. The sample lists 150,000 to 200,000 clones, around four fifths seen once, with 1.5% in the top ten. Findings and caveats of the study: Cytomegalovirus association was assigned to about 150 TCR beta chains.

CDR3 length: 13 amino acids. Trimming cost V 0 bases and J 8 bases, with 9 bases left between them. Per the germline V gene, CDR1 is SGDLS and CDR2 is YYNGEE. The receptor was isolated from a woman aged 18-35 years in good health and CMV-seronegative. The chain links TRBV9 to TRBJ2-4; perhaps TRBD2 as D (5 bases). The sample taken for sequencing was PBMCs. For the CDR3, the DNA is TGTGCCAGCAGCGTAGGAGGGCTTGACATTCAGTACTTC. The encoded protein is CASSVGGLDIQYF. Drawing the rest from reference TRBV9 and TRBJ2-4, the complete variable domain is DSGVTQTPKHLITATGQRVTLRCSPRSGDLSVYWYQQSLDQGLQFLIQYYNGEERAKGNILERFSAQQFPDLHSELNLSSLELGDSALYFCASSVGGLDIQYFGAGTRLSVL.